What follows are 18 T cell receptor beta chains derived from one specimen sequenced in a study of CD8+CD57+ T cells in acquired aplastic anemia (dated by TCRdb to the late 2010s). Expansion of CD8+CD57+ cells had been shown by flow cytometry in the patients chosen for sequencing. Sequencing relied on an Illumina HiSeq 2000. Profiling of TCR beta VDJ combinations and CDR3 sequences used genomic DNA as the template. Using fastp at Q25 and MiXCR, TCRdb reprocessed the public reads and kept productive beta chains. Every distinct CDR3 protein forms one entry, paired with its most common genes and DNA. This sample is represented by 300,000 or so distinct CDR3 sequences; around three fifths of them were singletons. The leading ten clones occupy approximately 1.3% of the sample. Sequenced: sorted CD4+, CD8+, or CD8+CD57+ T cells (not recorded which) from PBMCs. The receptors shown here come from a human donor with aplastic anemia.

In this sample, this clonotype turned up a few times. V gene TRBV6-1 combines with J gene TRBJ2-1; 9 bases are shared with TRBD2. Germline trimming cut 4 bases from V and 5 bases from J; bases unmatched to any gene: 15. CDR3 length: 18 amino acids. CDR1 is MNHNS and CDR2 is SASEGT in the germline V gene. The CDR3 loop is CASSANYGGAGGDNEQFF. CDR3 nucleotide sequence: TGTGCCAGCAGTGCCAACTATGGGGGCGCGGGGGGGGACAATGAGCAGTTCTTC.

The V call is TRBV29-1, the J call TRBJ1-1, with D tentatively TRBD1 (5 bases). Germline CDR1 SQVTM, CDR2 ANQGSEA. This CDR3 has 13 amino acids. V lost 6 bases and J lost 4, with 15 bases in between. This chain's CDR3 is CSVRQGVSTEAFF. CDR3 DNA sequence: TGCAGCGTGAGGCAGGGAGTGAGCACTGAAGCTTTCTTT. Supplemented by reference TRBV29-1 and TRBJ1-1, the full variable domain reads SAVISQKPSRDICQRGTSLTIQCQVDSQVTMMFWYRQQPGQSLTLIATANQGSEATYESGFVIDKFPISRPNLTFSTLTVSNMSPEDSSIYLCSVRQGVSTEAFFGQGTRLTVV.

As to this clonotype: The junction departs from germline at one end; a sequencing error may be responsible. The chain employs TRBV15 and TRBJ1-3; 7 positions agree with TRBD1. The germline V gene encodes CDR1 LNHNV and CDR2 YYDKDF (reference sequence). CDR3 length equals 16 residues. CDR3 sequence reads: CATSGDRAPSGNTIYF. The CDR3 DNA follows: TGTGCCACCAGCGGAGACAGGGCCCCCTCTGGAAACACCATATATTTT.

The chain employs TRBV7-9 and TRBJ2-3, with 11 bases fitting TRBD2. The DNA end is more similar to TRBJ2-5, so the J call may be wrong. This CDR3 region has 15 residues. CDR1 is SEHNR, CDR2 FQNEAQ, per germline (reference sequence). This CDR3 is CASSLVLAGGETQYF. The CDR3, as DNA: TGTGCCAGCAGCTTAGTCCTAGCGGGAGGCGAGACCCAGTACTTC.

J is TRBJ1-5 and V is TRBV5-8; a possible D gene is TRBD1 (5 bases). Germline V gives CDR1 SGHTS, CDR2 YDEGEE. There are 15 residues in the CDR3. Deletions cut 0 bases from V and 6 bases from J, with 13 bases between. The CDR3 protein is CASSLDGDRGQPQHF. The CDR3 bases are TGTGCCAGCAGCTTGGATGGGGACCGGGGTCAGCCCCAGCATTTT.

This clonotype was observed a few times. The chain couples TRBV20-1 to TRBJ2-7; 7 bases are a match to TRBD2. The V segment lost 3 bases and the J segment 3 bases; nucleotides outside the gene matches: 8. Per the germline V gene, CDR1 is DFQATT and CDR2 is SNEGSKA (reference sequence). This CDR3 is built from 14 residues. The chain's CDR3 is CSASEPSGIYEQYF. In DNA, the CDR3 is TGCAGTGCTAGTGAGCCGAGCGGGATCTACGAGCAGTACTTC.

The V and J genes are TRBV9 and TRBJ2-3; no firm D call. Between the trimmed V and J ends, which lost 1 base and 1 base, there was a span of 10 bases. CDR1 SGDLS and CDR2 YYNGEE come from the germline V gene. CDR3 size: 15 residues. CDR3 sequence reads: CASSVSATGTDTQYF. DNA for the CDR3: TGTGCCAGCAGCGTATCGGCGACGGGCACAGATACGCAGTATTTT.

J is TRBJ2-5 and V is TRBV10-3; no clear D. CDR1 is ENHRY, CDR2 SYGVKD, per germline. The CDR3 spans 13 residues. The V gene lost 6 bases and the J gene lost 4 bases, with 12 bases spanning the gap. Written as DNA, the CDR3 is TGTGCCATCAGGAGGCCAGCCGGAGAGACCCAGTACTTC. Its protein is CAIRRPAGETQYF.

This chain connects TRBV20-1 to TRBJ2-2; D might be TRBD2 (7 bases). Looked up from germline, CDR1 is DFQATT and CDR2 is SNEGSKA (reference sequence). The length of the CDR3 is 15 residues. Trimming removed 5 bases from V and 1 base from J, with 14 bases in between. The CDR3 DNA follows: TGCAGTGCTTACAGGGACTACCTGAACACCGGGGAGCTGTTTTTT. This gives the protein CSAYRDYLNTGELFF.

For this clonotype: This may be a read error, as it is one base from a much larger clone. The J gene is TRBJ2-5, the V gene TRBV9; D perhaps matches TRBD2 (6 bases). Germline V lookup: CDR1 SGDLS, CDR2 YYNGEE. There are 14 residues in the CDR3. The V gene lost 3 bases and the J gene lost 4 bases, with 13 bases spanning the gap. The CDR3 loop reads CASSGGDSRETQYF. CDR3 sequence (DNA): TGTGCCAGCAGCGGGGGGGACTCCCGAGAGACCCAGTACTTC. The full variable domain, completed using reference TRBV9 and TRBJ2-5, is DSGVTQTPKHLITATGQRVTLRCSPRSGDLSVYWYQQSLDQGLQFLIQYYNGEERAKGNILERFSAQQFPDLHSELNLSSLELGDSALYFCASSGGDSRETQYFGPGTRLLVL.

At least ten counts were recorded for this clonotype. This chain joins TRBV12-3 or TRBV12-4 and TRBJ1-6; 8 nucleotides align to TRBD1. This CDR3 region has 19 residues. Losses at the gene ends were 1 base for V and 5 bases for J; bases not matched to a gene: 13. CDR3 nucleotide sequence: TGTGCCAGCAGTTTAGATCTCCGTCGGGTGGACAGGGATAATTCACCCCTCCACTTT. Amino acid sequence: CASSLDLRRVDRDNSPLHF.

With respect to this clonotype: No conserved phenylalanine or tryptophan ends this CDR3, so it is likely a read error. The chain joins TRBV19 to TRBJ2-2, with 8 bases fitting TRBD2. The V gene end was trimmed by 7 bases and the J gene end by 9 bases; junction bases not matched to a gene: 13. Looked up from germline, CDR1 is LNHDA and CDR2 is SQIVND (reference sequence). The CDR3 is 15 residues long. The CDR3 region is CASTPGGGSSRELFL. Written as DNA, the CDR3 is TGTGCCAGTACCCCGGGCGGGGGGTCTTCCCGGGAGCTGTTTCTT.

There are many counts of this clonotype. The J gene is TRBJ2-6, the V gene TRBV7-9; D not resolved. Trimming pared 3 bases from V and 1 base from J, leaving 7 bases between. From germline, CDR1 is SEHNR and CDR2 FQNEAQ (reference sequence). The CDR3 runs 15 residues. The CDR3 sequence is CASSFWMSGANVLTF. CDR3 DNA sequence: TGTGCCAGCAGCTTTTGGATGTCTGGGGCCAACGTCCTGACTTTC.

The rearrangement uses TRBV10-3 and TRBJ2-1, with TRBD2 identical over 13 bases. This CDR3 spans 17 amino acids. CDR1 ENHRY and CDR2 SYGVKD come from the germline V gene. The V and J ends lost 0 bases and 7 bases, in that order; junction bases with no gene match: 6. The CDR3 loop is CAISESTGLAGRNEQFF. CDR3 nucleotides: TGTGCCATCAGTGAGTCAACGGGACTAGCGGGACGGAATGAGCAGTTCTTC.

The CDR3 reads CASSQDPGPETQYF. The DNA for the CDR3 is TGTGCCAGCAGCCAAGATCCGGGACCAGAGACCCAGTACTTC. V gene TRBV7-6 combines with J gene TRBJ2-5, with D perhaps given as TRBD1 or TRBD2 (5 bases each). Per germline, CDR1 SGHVS and CDR2 FNYEAQ. Trimming shortened V by 5 bases and J by 4 bases, and 14 bases separated the two germline ends. The CDR3 sequence is 14 residues long. Variable domain in full (rest from reference TRBV7-6 and TRBJ2-5): GAGVSQSPRYKVTKRGQDVALRCDPISGHVSLYWYRQALGQGPEFLTYFNYEAQQDKSGLPNDRFSAERPEGSISTLTIQRTEQRDSAMYRCASSQDPGPETQYFGPGTRLLVL.

This clonotype has at least ten counts. The J gene is TRBJ2-2, the V gene TRBV20-1; the D gene is possibly TRBD2 (5 bases). Germline-derived CDR1 and CDR2 are DFQATT and SNEGSKA (reference sequence). The V end lost 5 bases, the J end lost 8 bases, and 9 bases lay between the germline ends. The CDR3 runs to 11 residues. CDR3 loop: CSARGSGELFF. The DNA of the CDR3 is TGCAGTGCTCGAGGGAGTGGGGAGCTGTTTTTT.

The genes are TRBV20-1 and TRBJ1-5; TRBD1 matches at 8 bases. The CDR3 is 15 amino acids. V gave up 1 base and J gave up 4 bases; unmatched junction bases: 6. CDR1 is DFQATT, CDR2 SNEGSKA, per germline (reference sequence). CDR3 in DNA: TGCAGTGCTAGAGCGACAGGGGAGGTGAATCAGCCCCAGCATTTT. It is translated as CSARATGEVNQPQHF.

The V call is TRBV7-9, the J call TRBJ2-5; 14 bases align to TRBD2. The CDR3 is made up of 14 amino acids. V trimming: 5 bases; J trimming: 7 bases; junction bases outside the gene matches: 3. Germline V gene sequence: CDR1 SEHNR, CDR2 FQNEAQ (reference sequence). The CDR3 region has the DNA TGTGCCAGCAGCGTGGGACTAGCGGGAGTGACCCAGTACTTC. This translates into CASSVGLAGVTQYF.